Included here is one T cell receptor beta chain sequence, with context. Antigen: not known. One junction end does not reproduce the germline sequence, and a read error may be involved. The protocol was immunoSEQ multiplex PCR, while the TCRdb copy is restricted to in-frame clones and leaves out a portion. In the table there are just under 90,000 clones, roughly 87% of which are singletons. CDR1 is SGHRS, CDR2 YFSETQ, per germline. This CDR3 comprises 16 residues. This sample stems from a study of T cell responses to AZD1222 COVID-19 vaccine. General observations from the study: Elevations in Spike-specific TCR breadth and depth followed administration of two AZD1222 doses. It should be noted that donors were predominantly white British and more often female, and clonal diversity was possibly underestimated.

The rearrangement joins TRBV5-1 to TRBJ2-3, with 11 positions matching TRBD2. This specimen was peripheral blood, taken on day 0 of AZD1222 vaccination. The sequence derives from an adult in good health. CDR3 bases: TGCGCCAGCAGCTGGACGGGACTAGCGGACACACATACGCAGTATTTT. It specifies CASSWTGLADTHTQYF.